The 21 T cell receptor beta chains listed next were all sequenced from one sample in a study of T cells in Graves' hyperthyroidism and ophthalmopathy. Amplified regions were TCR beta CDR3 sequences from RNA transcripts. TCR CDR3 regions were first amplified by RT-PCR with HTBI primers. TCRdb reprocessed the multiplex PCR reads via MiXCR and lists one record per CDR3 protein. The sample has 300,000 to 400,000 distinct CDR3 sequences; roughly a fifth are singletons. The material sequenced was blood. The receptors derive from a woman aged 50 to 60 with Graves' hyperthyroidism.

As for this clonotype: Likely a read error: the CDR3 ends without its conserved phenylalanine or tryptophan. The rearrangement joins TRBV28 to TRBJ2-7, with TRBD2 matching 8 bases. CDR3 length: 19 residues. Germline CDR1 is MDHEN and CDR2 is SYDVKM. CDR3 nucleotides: TGTACCAGCAGTCAGCCGGGACTAGTGAGAGATGGCGGTTCCTACGAGCAGTACCTC. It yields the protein CTSSQPGLVRDGGSYEQYL.

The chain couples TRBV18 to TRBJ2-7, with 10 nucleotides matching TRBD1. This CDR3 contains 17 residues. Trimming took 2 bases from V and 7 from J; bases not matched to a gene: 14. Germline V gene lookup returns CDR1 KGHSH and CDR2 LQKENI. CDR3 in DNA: TGTGCCAGCTCACCAACGACAATAAGACAGGGGGCGGGTGAGCAGTACTTC. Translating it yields CASSPTTIRQGAGEQYF.

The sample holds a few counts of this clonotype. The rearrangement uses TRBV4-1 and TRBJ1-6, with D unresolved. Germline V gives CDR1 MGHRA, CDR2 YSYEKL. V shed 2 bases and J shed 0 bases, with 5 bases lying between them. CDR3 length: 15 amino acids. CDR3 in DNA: TGCGCCAGCAGCCAATTGGGCTCCTATAATTCACCCCTCCACTTT. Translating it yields CASSQLGSYNSPLHF.

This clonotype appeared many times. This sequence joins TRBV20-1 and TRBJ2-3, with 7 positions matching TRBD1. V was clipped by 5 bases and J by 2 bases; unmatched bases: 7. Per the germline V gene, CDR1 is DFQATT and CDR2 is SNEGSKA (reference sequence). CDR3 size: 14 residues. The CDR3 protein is CSARTGWVTDTQYF. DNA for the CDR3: TGCAGTGCTCGGACAGGTTGGGTCACAGATACGCAGTATTTT.

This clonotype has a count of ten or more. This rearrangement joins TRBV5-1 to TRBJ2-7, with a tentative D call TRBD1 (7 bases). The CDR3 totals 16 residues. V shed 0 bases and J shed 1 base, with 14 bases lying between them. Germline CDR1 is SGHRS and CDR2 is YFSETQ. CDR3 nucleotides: TGCGCCAGCAGCTTGGACGGCAGGGGGGCTTCCTACGAGCAGTACTTC. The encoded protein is CASSLDGRGASYEQYF.

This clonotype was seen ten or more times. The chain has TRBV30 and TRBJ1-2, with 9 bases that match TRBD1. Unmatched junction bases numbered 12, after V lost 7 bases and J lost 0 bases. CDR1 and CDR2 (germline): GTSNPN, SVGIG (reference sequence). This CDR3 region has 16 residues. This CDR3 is CASYRDRVFSNYGYTF. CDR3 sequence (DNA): TGTGCCTCATACCGGGACAGGGTTTTCTCTAACTATGGCTACACCTTC.

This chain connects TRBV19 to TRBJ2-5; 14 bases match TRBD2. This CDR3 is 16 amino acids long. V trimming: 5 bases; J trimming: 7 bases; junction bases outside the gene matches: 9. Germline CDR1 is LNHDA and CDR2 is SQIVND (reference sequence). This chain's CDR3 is CASSPKGLAGGGTQYF. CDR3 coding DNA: TGTGCCAGTAGTCCAAAAGGACTAGCGGGAGGAGGGACCCAGTACTTC.

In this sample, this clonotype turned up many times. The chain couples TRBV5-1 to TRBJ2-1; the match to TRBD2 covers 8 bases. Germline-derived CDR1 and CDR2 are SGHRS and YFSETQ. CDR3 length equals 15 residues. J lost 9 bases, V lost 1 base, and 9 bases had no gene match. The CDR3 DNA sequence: TGCGCCAGCAGCTTGAGCGGGAGCCCCACAGGTGAGCAGTTCTTC. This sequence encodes CASSLSGSPTGEQFF. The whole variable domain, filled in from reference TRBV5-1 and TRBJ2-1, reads KAGVTQTPRYLIKTRGQQVTLSCSPISGHRSVSWYQQTPGQGLQFLFEYFSETQRNKGNFPGRFSGRQFSNSRSEMNVSTLELGDSALYLCASSLSGSPTGEQFFGPGTRLTVL.

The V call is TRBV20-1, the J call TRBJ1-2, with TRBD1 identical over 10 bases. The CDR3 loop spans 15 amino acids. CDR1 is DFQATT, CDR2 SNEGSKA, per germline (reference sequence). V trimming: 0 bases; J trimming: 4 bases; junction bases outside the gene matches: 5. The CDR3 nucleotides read TGCAGTGCTAGAGAGGAGACAGGGGGCCCCTATGGCTACACCTTC. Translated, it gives CSAREETGGPYGYTF.

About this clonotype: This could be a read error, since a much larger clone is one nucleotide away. CDR3: CASRLVVYEQYF. CDR3 sequence (DNA): TGTGCCAGCAGGTTAGTTGTCTACGAGCAGTACTTC. V usage is TRBV27 and J usage is TRBJ2-7, with D uncertain. Germline CDR1 reads MNHEY; CDR2 reads SMNVEV (reference sequence). With 6 bases removed from V and 3 bases from J, the gap between germline ends came to 9 bases. The CDR3 consists of 12 residues.

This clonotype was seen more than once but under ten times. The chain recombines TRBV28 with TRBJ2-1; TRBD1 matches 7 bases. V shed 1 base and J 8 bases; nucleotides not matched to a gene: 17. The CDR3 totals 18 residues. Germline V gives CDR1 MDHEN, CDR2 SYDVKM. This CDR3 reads CASSLSFLAPQGVYEQFF. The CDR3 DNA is TGTGCCAGCAGTTTATCCTTCTTAGCGCCCCAGGGGGTCTATGAGCAGTTCTTC.

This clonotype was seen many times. CDR3 in DNA: TGCAGTGCTAGAGATCCAGCTAGCGGGAGGGGTGATACGCAGTATTTT. Encoded protein: CSARDPASGRGDTQYF. The chain recombines TRBV20-1 with TRBJ2-3; TRBD2 aligns across 12 bases. With 0 bases clipped from V and 6 bases from J, the junction kept 7 bases outside the gene matches. The CDR3 extends over 16 amino acids. Germline CDR1 is DFQATT and CDR2 is SNEGSKA (reference sequence).

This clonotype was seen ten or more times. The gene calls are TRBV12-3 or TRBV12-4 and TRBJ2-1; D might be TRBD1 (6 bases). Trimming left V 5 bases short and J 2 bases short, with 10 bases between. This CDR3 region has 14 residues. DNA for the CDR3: TGTGCCAGCAGTCGGGACATAACCTACAATGAGCAGTTCTTC. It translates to CASSRDITYNEQFF.

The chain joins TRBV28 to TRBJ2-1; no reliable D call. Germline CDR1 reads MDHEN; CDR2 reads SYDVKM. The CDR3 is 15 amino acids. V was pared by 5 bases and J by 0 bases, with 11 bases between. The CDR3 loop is CASSHLANSYNEQFF. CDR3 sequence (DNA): TGTGCCAGCAGTCACCTGGCTAACTCCTACAATGAGCAGTTCTTC. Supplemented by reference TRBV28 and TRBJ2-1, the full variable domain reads DVKVTQSSRYLVKRTGEKVFLECVQDMDHENMFWYRQDPGLGLRLIYFSYDVKMKEKGDIPEGYSVSREKKERFSLILESASTNQTSMYLCASSHLANSYNEQFFGPGTRLTVL.

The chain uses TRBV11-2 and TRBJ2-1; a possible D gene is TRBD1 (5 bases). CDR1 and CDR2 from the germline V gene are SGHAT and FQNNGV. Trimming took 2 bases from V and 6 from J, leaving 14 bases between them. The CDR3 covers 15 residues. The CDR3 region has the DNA TGTGCCAGCAGCTTATTCCAGGGATCATTCAATGAGCAGTTCTTC. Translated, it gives CASSLFQGSFNEQFF.

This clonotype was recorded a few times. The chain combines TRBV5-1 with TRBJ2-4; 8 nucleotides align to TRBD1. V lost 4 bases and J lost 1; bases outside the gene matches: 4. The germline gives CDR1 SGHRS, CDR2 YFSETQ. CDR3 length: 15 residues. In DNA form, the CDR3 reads TGCGCCAGCAGCGAGGGACAGGCGGCCAAAAACATTCAGTACTTC. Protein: CASSEGQAAKNIQYF. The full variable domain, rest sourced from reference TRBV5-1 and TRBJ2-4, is KAGVTQTPRYLIKTRGQQVTLSCSPISGHRSVSWYQQTPGQGLQFLFEYFSETQRNKGNFPGRFSGRQFSNSRSEMNVSTLELGDSALYLCASSEGQAAKNIQYFGAGTRLSVL.

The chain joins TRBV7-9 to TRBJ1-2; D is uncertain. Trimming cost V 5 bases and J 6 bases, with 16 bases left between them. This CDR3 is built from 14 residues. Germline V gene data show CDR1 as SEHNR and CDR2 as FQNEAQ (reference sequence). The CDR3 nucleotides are TGTGCCAGCAGCGGCGACCCAGTTAGACATGGCTACACCTTC. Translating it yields CASSGDPVRHGYTF.

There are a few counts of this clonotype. The CDR3: CASRQGGWGTDTQYF. The CDR3 nucleotides are TGTGCCAGCAGGCAAGGAGGCTGGGGCACAGATACGCAGTATTTT. The J gene is TRBJ2-3, the V gene TRBV6-1; TRBD2 might be the D (5 bases). V gave up 6 bases and J gave up 1 base, with 14 bases separating them. Per the germline V gene, CDR1 is MNHNS and CDR2 is SASEGT. This CDR3 has 15 amino acids.

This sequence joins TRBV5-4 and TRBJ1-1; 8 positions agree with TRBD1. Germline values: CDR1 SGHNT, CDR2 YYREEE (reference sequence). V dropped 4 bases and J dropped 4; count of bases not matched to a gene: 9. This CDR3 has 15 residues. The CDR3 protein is CASSLPQGASTEAFF. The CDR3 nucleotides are TGTGCCAGCAGCCTACCTCAGGGGGCGTCCACTGAAGCTTTCTTT.

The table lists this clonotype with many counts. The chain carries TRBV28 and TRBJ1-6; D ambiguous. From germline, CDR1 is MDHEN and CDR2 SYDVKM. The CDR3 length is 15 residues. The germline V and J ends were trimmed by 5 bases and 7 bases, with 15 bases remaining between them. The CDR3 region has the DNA TGTGCCAGCAGTGGGCTGCTTAGACACAATTCACCCCTCCACTTT. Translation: CASSGLLRHNSPLHF.

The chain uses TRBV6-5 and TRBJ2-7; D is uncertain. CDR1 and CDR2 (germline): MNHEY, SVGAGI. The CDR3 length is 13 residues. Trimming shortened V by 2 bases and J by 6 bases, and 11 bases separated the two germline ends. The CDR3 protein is CASSYGLRGEQYF. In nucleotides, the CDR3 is TGTGCCAGCAGTTACGGGTTGCGTGGCGAGCAGTACTTC.